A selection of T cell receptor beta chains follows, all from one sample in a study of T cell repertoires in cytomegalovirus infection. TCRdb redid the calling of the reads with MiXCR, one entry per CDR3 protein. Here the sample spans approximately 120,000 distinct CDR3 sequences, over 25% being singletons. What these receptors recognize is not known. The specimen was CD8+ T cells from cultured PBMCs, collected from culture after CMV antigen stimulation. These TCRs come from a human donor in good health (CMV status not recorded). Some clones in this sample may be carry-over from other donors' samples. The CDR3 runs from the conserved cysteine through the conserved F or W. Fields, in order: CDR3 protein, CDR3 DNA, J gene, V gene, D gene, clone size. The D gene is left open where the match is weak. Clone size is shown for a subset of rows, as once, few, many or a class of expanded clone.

CASSFEGQGGTYNEQFF,TGTGCCAGCAGTTTTGAGGGACAGGGGGGCACCTACAATGAGCAGTTCTTC,TRBJ2-1,TRBV25-1,TRBD1,-
CSVVEGDYGYTF,TGCAGCGTTGTGGAGGGCGACTATGGCTACACCTTC,TRBJ1-2,TRBV29-1,-,-
CSARETSGGGGNEQFF,TGCAGTGCTAGAGAGACGAGCGGGGGGGGTGGTAATGAGCAGTTCTTC,TRBJ2-1,TRBV20-1,TRBD2,few
CASSLGGTGYQPQHF,TGTGCCAGCAGTTTAGGGGGGACGGGTTATCAGCCCCAGCATTTT,TRBJ1-5,TRBV28,-,many
CASSFTGIGYTF,TGTGCCAGCAGCTTTACAGGGATTGGCTACACCTTC,TRBJ1-2,TRBV13,-,-
CASSEVSANQETQYF,TGTGCCAGCAGTGAAGTATCAGCGAACCAAGAGACCCAGTACTTC,TRBJ2-5,TRBV6-1,-,many
CASSLGQGQVHNSPLHF,TGCGCCAGCAGCCTCGGACAGGGACAGGTCCATAATTCACCCCTCCACTTT,TRBJ1-6,TRBV5-1,TRBD1,-
CASSRDRVPNSPLHF,TGTGCCAGCAGTAGGGACAGGGTCCCTAATTCACCCCTCCACTTT,TRBJ1-6,TRBV6-2/TRBV6-3,TRBD1,-
CASSQPPGVASSYEQYF,TGTGCCAGTAGCCAACCACCGGGGGTAGCGAGCTCCTACGAGCAGTACTTC,TRBJ2-7,TRBV19,-,-
CASSSLAGALNEQFF,TGTGCCAGTAGTTCCCTAGCGGGGGCCCTCAATGAGCAGTTCTTC,TRBJ2-1,TRBV19,TRBD2,-
CASSFGPTGGSYEQYF,TGTGCCAGCAGCTTCGGCCCGACAGGGGGATCCTACGAGCAGTACTTC,TRBJ2-7,TRBV11-1,TRBD1,many
CASSQEGSGAQEQFF,TGCGCCAGCAGCCAAGAGGGCTCGGGGGCACAGGAGCAGTTCTTC,TRBJ2-1,TRBV4-1,-,few
CASSRDRSNQPQHF,TGTGCCAGCAGCCGGGACAGGAGCAATCAGCCCCAGCATTTT,TRBJ1-5,TRBV4-2,TRBD1,-
CSARDRVTGGHEQYF,TGCAGTGCTAGAGATCGAGTGACAGGGGGGCACGAGCAGTACTTC,TRBJ2-7,TRBV20-1,TRBD1,-
CASSHLTPGYTF,TGCGCCAGCAGCCACCTGACGCCTGGCTACACCTTC,TRBJ1-2,TRBV4-1,-,few
CASSAGSEFFEQYF,TGTGCCAGCAGTGCGGGGTCCGAGTTCTTCGAGCAGTACTTC,TRBJ2-7,TRBV27,-,-
CASKRFGAYGYTF,TGTGCCAGTAAGAGGTTTGGGGCCTATGGCTACACCTTC,TRBJ1-2,TRBV19,-,-
CSARDFSKQETQYF,TGCAGTGCTAGAGATTTTAGTAAGCAAGAGACCCAGTACTTC,TRBJ2-5,TRBV20-1,-,-
CASSQTPVEQFF,TGTGCCAGCAGCCAGACCCCGGTTGAGCAGTTCTTC,TRBJ2-1,TRBV7-6,-,many
CASSKRSLAGGPGRHEQFF,TGTGCCAGCAGCAAGAGGTCTCTAGCGGGGGGGCCGGGTCGGCATGAGCAGTTCTTC,TRBJ2-1,TRBV7-6,TRBD2,many
CASSQRQGGNEKLFF,TGCGCCAGCAGCCAAAGACAGGGGGGAAATGAAAAACTGTTTTTT,TRBJ1-4,TRBV5-1,TRBD1,few
CSARDGRYLNTEAFF,TGCAGTGCTAGAGATGGGCGGTACTTGAACACTGAAGCTTTCTTT,TRBJ1-1,TRBV20-1,-,-
CASSRRGGSYNEQFF,TGTGCCAGCAGCCGGCGGGGGGGATCCTACAATGAGCAGTTCTTC,TRBJ2-1,TRBV7-2,TRBD2,few
CASSQVGTGNEQFF,TGCGCCAGCAGCCAAGTCGGGACGGGCAATGAGCAGTTCTTC,TRBJ2-1,TRBV4-1,-,few
CASSLALGEKLFF,TGTGCCAGCAGCTTAGCGTTAGGGGAAAAACTGTTTTTT,TRBJ1-4,TRBV7-9,-,many
CASSFGDRGLEETQYF,TGTGCCAGCAGCTTTGGGGACAGGGGACTTGAAGAGACCCAGTACTTC,TRBJ2-5,TRBV7-9,TRBD1,few
CASSPGYEQYF,TGTGCCAGCAGCCCCGGCTACGAGCAGTACTTC,TRBJ2-7,TRBV7-9,-,few
CASNPTGAGELFF,TGTGCCAGCAACCCAACGGGGGCCGGGGAGCTGTTTTTT,TRBJ2-2,TRBV7-9,-,-
CASSQIRWETGQPQHF,TGTGCCAGCTCACAAATCCGGTGGGAGACGGGTCAGCCCCAGCATTTT,TRBJ1-5,TRBV18,-,few
CASSTRPSSYNSPLHF,TGTGCCAGCAGTACCCGGCCTAGCTCCTATAATTCACCCCTCCACTTT,TRBJ1-6,TRBV27,-,-
CASSLYMRGNYEQYF,TGTGCCAGCAGTTTATATATGCGGGGGAATTACGAGCAGTACTTC,TRBJ2-7,TRBV27,TRBD2,-
CASSRLSGTGGSLSGNTIYF,TGTGCCAGCTCTCGACTTTCCGGGACAGGGGGCTCTCTCTCTGGAAACACCATATATTTT,TRBJ1-3,TRBV18,TRBD1,few
CASFLTGYNEQFF,TGTGCCAGCTTCCTGACAGGGTACAATGAGCAGTTCTTC,TRBJ2-1,TRBV2,TRBD1,once
CASSYGPGGNTEAFF,TGTGCCAGCAGTTACGGTCCGGGTGGGAACACTGAAGCTTTCTTT,TRBJ1-1,TRBV6-5,-,-
CASSLATSGVTGELFF,TGTGCCAGCAGCTTAGCGACTAGCGGGGTCACCGGGGAGCTGTTTTTT,TRBJ2-2,TRBV7-2,TRBD2,-
CASSLWEGTEAFF,TGTGCCAGCAGCTTGTGGGAGGGCACTGAAGCTTTCTTT,TRBJ1-1,TRBV7-2,-,few
CASSLVGQGEELFF,TGTGCCAGCAGTTTAGTGGGCCAAGGCGAGGAACTGTTTTTT,TRBJ1-4,TRBV12-3/TRBV12-4,-,few
CASSGRDRWTGELFF,TGTGCCAGCAGCGGCCGGGACAGGTGGACCGGGGAGCTGTTTTTT,TRBJ2-2,TRBV11-2,TRBD1,-
CASSLTWQVDSYEQYF,TGTGCCAGCAGCTTAACCTGGCAAGTCGATTCGTACGAGCAGTACTTC,TRBJ2-7,TRBV7-9,-,few
CASSLTPRGQYF,TGTGCCAGCAGTTTGACCCCTCGGGGGCAGTATTTT,TRBJ2-3,TRBV12-3/TRBV12-4,-,few